One T cell receptor beta chain is described in this entry. Its specificity is not known. At one boundary the junction diverges from the germline segment, which might be a read error. Samples came from axillary lymph nodes draining the breast cancer. This record comes from a study of breast tumors, draining lymph nodes, adjacent tissues. General study results and limits: Tumor and nontumor repertoires were significantly more similar in luminal-like than in basal-like breast cancer. Data only fit, rather than demonstrated, lymph node origin of most tumor T cells. Data fit most tumor T cells coming from lymph node, expanding in tumor. Tumor TCR diversity was below lymph nodes but above nontumor tissue.

The CDR3 length is 12 residues. Germline V gene sequence: CDR1 MNHEY, CDR2 SVGEGT. MiXCR, run by TCRdb on the multiplex PCR reads, gives a single entry per CDR3 protein. The sample consists of approximately 180,000 distinct CDR3 sequences, 30% to 35% of them appearing once. The chain recombines TRBV6-2 or TRBV6-3 with TRBJ2-7; D is possibly TRBD2 (6 bases). The sample was axillary lymph node tissue. The clonotype comes from a female donor with breast cancer. Some clones in this sample may be carry-over from other donors' samples. The CDR3 is CASSRDSYVQYF. In DNA form, the CDR3 reads TGTGCCAGCAGCAGGGACTCCTACGTGCAGTACTTC.